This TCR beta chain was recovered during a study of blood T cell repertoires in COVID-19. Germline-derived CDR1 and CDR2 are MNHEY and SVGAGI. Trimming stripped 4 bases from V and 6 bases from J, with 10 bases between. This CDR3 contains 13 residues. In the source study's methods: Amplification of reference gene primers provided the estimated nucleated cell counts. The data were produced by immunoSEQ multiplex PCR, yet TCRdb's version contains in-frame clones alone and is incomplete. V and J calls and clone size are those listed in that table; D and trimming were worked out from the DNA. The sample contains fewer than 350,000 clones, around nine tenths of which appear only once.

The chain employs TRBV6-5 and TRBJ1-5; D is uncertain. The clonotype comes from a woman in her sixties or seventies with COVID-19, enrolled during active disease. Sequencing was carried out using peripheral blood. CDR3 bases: TGTGCCAGCAGTTCTGGTTTCGGTCAGCCCCAGCATTTT. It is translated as CASSSGFGQPQHF.